This T cell receptor beta chain was captured in a study of blood T cell repertoires in COVID-19. Across the whole study: Sites across the United States, Italy and Spain contributed samples from acute and convalescent COVID-19.

This CDR3 is 13 amino acids long. Trimming took 6 bases from V and 7 from J; bases not matched to a gene: 7. Germline V gene sequence: CDR1 GTSNPN, CDR2 SVGIG (reference sequence). Per the original methods: The authors estimated nucleated cell counts from reference gene primer amplification. Repertoires were generated with immunoSEQ multiplex PCR, while TCRdb's copy carries only in-frame clones and drops some. D and trimming were read from the DNA, whereas the V and J calls and clone size are those reported in that table. The sample shows more than 45,000 clones, approximately 86% of them seen only once.

The chain couples TRBV30 to TRBJ2-2; 8 bases agree with TRBD1. Sequenced sample: peripheral blood. The TCR sequence derives from a man aged 35 to 55 with acute or convalescent COVID-19. CDR3 amino acids: CACYTGGSGELFF. CDR3 coding DNA: TGTGCCTGTTACACAGGGGGAAGCGGGGAGCTGTTTTTT.